This entry lists 9 T cell receptor beta chains sequenced from one sample in a study of T cells after yellow fever vaccination. One entry per CDR3 protein results from TCRdb running MiXCR on the 5' RACE reads. There are some 250,000 distinct CDR3 sequences in the sample; 6.9% occur only once, and roughly 0.9% lies in the top ten. This sample comprised CD4+ T cells sorted from PBMCs, obtained 15 days after the yellow fever booster vaccination. These receptors were collected from a man aged 25 to 45 who received the YFV17D yellow fever vaccine.

This clonotype was observed many times. The chain uses TRBV20-1 and TRBJ2-1, with TRBD2 as a possible D gene (5 bases). Germline-derived CDR1 and CDR2 are DFQATT and SNEGSKA (reference sequence). This CDR3 spans 13 amino acids. V was pared by 3 bases and J by 9 bases, with 15 bases between. CDR3 nucleotides: TGCAGTGCTAGTCACGGGAATGCTATTGAGCAGTTCTTC. Amino acids: CSASHGNAIEQFF.

This clonotype has more than one count but fewer than ten. The rearrangement links TRBV3-1 to TRBJ2-7; D call uncertain. Germline V lookup: CDR1 LGHDT, CDR2 YNNKEL (reference sequence). This CDR3 is built from 15 residues. V was trimmed by 0 bases and J by 6 bases, leaving 15 bases between them. CDR3 region: CASSQDSSTLSEQYF. The CDR3 nucleotides read TGTGCCAGCAGCCAAGATTCGTCAACCCTTTCCGAGCAGTACTTC.

This clonotype was seen more than once but under ten times. The chain couples TRBV25-1 to TRBJ2-7; TRBD2 is a possible D gene (6 bases). The V end lost 8 bases, the J end lost 2 bases, and 16 bases lay between the germline ends. CDR1 is MGHDK and CDR2 is SYGVNS in the germline V gene. The CDR3 runs 14 residues. Written as DNA, the CDR3 is TGTGCCAGCGTCGGAGAAGCGGGTACCTACGAGCAGTACTTC. Translating it yields CASVGEAGTYEQYF.

The chain combines TRBV6-2 or TRBV6-3 with TRBJ2-7, with TRBD2 matching 7 bases. CDR3 size: 15 residues. The junction had 8 bases not matched to a gene; V was cut back by 2 bases and J by 4 bases. Per the germline V gene, CDR1 is MNHEY and CDR2 is SVGEGT. Here the CDR3 reads CASSYGGGGNYEQYF. CDR3 in DNA: TGTGCCAGCAGTTACGGCGGGGGAGGAAATTACGAGCAGTACTTC.

This clonotype has a handful of counts. This CDR3 reads CASSRGYSTDTQYF. The CDR3 DNA is TGTGCCAGCAGTCGGGGGTACTCCACAGATACGCAGTATTTT. The rearrangement uses TRBV7-2 and TRBJ2-3; D possibly corresponds to TRBD2 (6 bases). CDR1 SGHTA and CDR2 FQGNSA come from the germline V gene. CDR3 size: 14 residues. Deletions cut 6 bases from V and 2 bases from J, with 12 bases between.

A few counts support this clonotype. The chain uses TRBV7-9 and TRBJ2-7; D is undetermined. Germline-derived CDR1 and CDR2 are SEHNR and FQNEAQ (reference sequence). V dropped 4 bases and J dropped 6 bases, with 10 bases sitting between them. The CDR3 runs 12 residues. CDR3 DNA sequence: TGTGCCAGCAGCTACGGACCGGGCGAGCAGTACTTC. Amino acids: CASSYGPGEQYF. The entire variable domain, with the rest obtained from reference TRBV7-9 and TRBJ2-7, is as follows: DTGVSQNPRHKITKRGQNVTFRCDPISEHNRLYWYRQTLGQGPEFLTYFQNEAQLEKSRLLSDRFSAERPKGSFSTLEIQRTEQGDSAMYLCASSYGPGEQYFGPGTRLTVT.

The chain combines TRBV11-2 with TRBJ2-2; D is perhaps TRBD1 (6 bases). This CDR3 comprises 16 residues. Germline lookup yields CDR1 SGHAT and CDR2 FQNNGV. Trimming stripped 1 base from V and 4 bases from J, with 13 bases between. As DNA, the CDR3 is TGTGCCAGCAGCTTAGCGGTGACAGGAATCACCGGGGAGCTGTTTTTT. Its protein is CASSLAVTGITGELFF. The complete variable domain, with remaining parts taken from reference TRBV11-2 and TRBJ2-2, reads EAGVAQSPRYKIIEKRQSVAFWCNPISGHATLYWYQQILGQGPKLLIQFQNNGVVDDSQLPKDRFSAERLKGVDSTLKIQPAKLEDSAVYLCASSLAVTGITGELFFGEGSRLTVL.

The rearrangement uses TRBV20-1 and TRBJ1-1; the D gene is possibly TRBD1 (5 bases). The CDR3 spans 12 residues. V was trimmed by 6 bases and J by 7 bases, leaving 15 bases between them. Germline values: CDR1 DFQATT, CDR2 SNEGSKA (reference sequence). The CDR3 DNA reads as TGCAGTGCCGACCCATCCGGGGGTGAAGCTTTCTTT. Its translation: CSADPSGGEAFF.

This clonotype was found many times. This chain links TRBV5-1 with TRBJ1-1; the D is unclear. Between the trimmed V and J ends, which lost 1 base and 0 bases, there was a span of 4 bases. Germline V gene sequence: CDR1 SGHRS, CDR2 YFSETQ. The CDR3 extends over 13 amino acids. The CDR3 DNA sequence: TGCGCCAGCAGCTTGTTTATGAACACTGAAGCTTTCTTT. It specifies CASSLFMNTEAFF.